This T cell receptor (beta chain) was identified during a study of shared clonotypes between healthy human individuals. Regarding the study as a whole: Roughly 5% of naive CD4 clonotypes were common to several donors. What rarefaction showed was incomplete sorted-subset sequencing despite large depth.

Comments on this clone: Its cognate antigen is unknown.

Produced via immunoSEQ multiplex PCR; TCRdb's table is partial and in-frame only. Of 2,100,000 or so clones detected, 90% to 96% appear once; the ten largest clones hold roughly 0.13%. V was clipped by 0 bases and J by 6 bases, with 15 bases between them. The germline V gene encodes CDR1 SEHNR and CDR2 FQNEAQ (reference sequence). The CDR3 is made up of 17 amino acids. The chain has TRBV7-9 and TRBJ1-6; no clear D. The sample comprised naive CD4+ T cells sorted from blood. As for subset: CD45RA+ positively selected. This TCR was recovered from a man aged 18 to 30 in good health. CDR3 sequence: CASSLALSYAANSPLHF. The CDR3 nucleotides are TGTGCCAGCAGCTTAGCGTTGTCATACGCCGCTAATTCACCCCTCCACTTT.